This is a list of T cell receptor beta chains from one sample in a study of T cell repertoires in cytomegalovirus infection. TCRdb redid the calling of the reads with MiXCR, one entry per CDR3 protein. The table lists 680,000 or so distinct CDR3 sequences, roughly 36% of them singletons. Antigens of these TCRs are unknown. Sequencing used cultured PBMCs, obtained from culture after CMV antigen stimulation. These receptors all stem from a human donor in good health (CMV status not recorded). Some clones in this sample may be carry-over from other donors' samples. Both conserved end residues are part of each CDR3. D genes are given only for firm matches. Part of the rows lack a size; the others show once, few, many or a class for expanded clones.

d_call	v_call	j_call	clone_size	cdr3_nt	cdr3_aa
NA	TRBV3-1	TRBJ1-5	NA	TGTGCCAGCAGCCAAGGGGCAGGGAGCGATCAGCCCCAGCATTTT	CASSQGAGSDQPQHF
NA	TRBV20-1	TRBJ2-7	NA	TGCAGTGCTAAACAGGGCTACGAGCAGTACTTC	CSAKQGYEQYF
NA	TRBV20-1	TRBJ1-1	NA	TGCAGTGCTCCTAAATCGTCCACTGAAGCTTTCTTT	CSAPKSSTEAFF
NA	TRBV27	TRBJ2-7	few	TGTGCCAGCAGTGGGCCGATCGGGGCAGGGATGTGGAAGGAGCAGTACTTC	CASSGPIGAGMWKEQYF
NA	TRBV15	TRBJ2-7	NA	TGTGCCACCAGCAGAGCCAGGGAAGCCTCCTACGAGCAGTACTTC	CATSRAREASYEQYF
TRBD1	TRBV19	TRBJ1-4	few	TGTGCCAGTAGGATACAGGGGAATGAAAAACTGTTTTTT	CASRIQGNEKLFF
NA	TRBV6-5	TRBJ2-1	NA	TGTGCCAGCAGGGAAGGGGGGTTAAAATTGTTCTTC	CASREGGLKLFF
NA	TRBV9	TRBJ2-3	few	TGTGCCAGCAACGACCCGGGAAGCACAGATACGCAGTATTTT	CASNDPGSTDTQYF
NA	TRBV29-1	TRBJ1-1	NA	TGCAGCGTTGAAGCTCGGCTGAACACTGAAGCTTTCTTT	CSVEARLNTEAFF
NA	TRBV7-2	TRBJ2-7	many	TGTGCCAGCAGCTTAACTGTGCAGGGACGGCGCGAGCAGTACTTC	CASSLTVQGRREQYF
NA	TRBV6-8	TRBJ2-1	NA	TGTGCCAGCAAGGGGGACGGCAATGAGCAGTTCTTC	CASKGDGNEQFF
NA	TRBV2	TRBJ2-7	NA	TGTGCCAGCAGTCCCCCAACAACAGGGATAAGCTCCTACGAGCAGTACTTC	CASSPPTTGISSYEQYF
NA	TRBV27	TRBJ1-1	few	TGTGCCAGCCTGCGCGAGGGGAACACTGAAGCTTTCTTT	CASLREGNTEAFF
NA	TRBV27	TRBJ1-5	NA	TGTGCCAGCAGTCCTCAGAGAGGTCAGCCCCAGCATTTT	CASSPQRGQPQHF
NA	TRBV11-2	TRBJ1-1	NA	TGTGCCAGCAGCTTAGATTACGGTGGGACTGAAGCTTTCTTT	CASSLDYGGTEAFF
NA	TRBV6-2/TRBV6-3	TRBJ1-6	NA	TGTGCCAGCAGCCGTGGCGGACTCAGCTCCTATAATTCACCCCTCCACTTT	CASSRGGLSSYNSPLHF
NA	TRBV4-1	TRBJ2-3	NA	TGCGCCAGCAGCCTTTTGCGGGGGCTCACAGATACGCAGTATTTT	CASSLLRGLTDTQYF